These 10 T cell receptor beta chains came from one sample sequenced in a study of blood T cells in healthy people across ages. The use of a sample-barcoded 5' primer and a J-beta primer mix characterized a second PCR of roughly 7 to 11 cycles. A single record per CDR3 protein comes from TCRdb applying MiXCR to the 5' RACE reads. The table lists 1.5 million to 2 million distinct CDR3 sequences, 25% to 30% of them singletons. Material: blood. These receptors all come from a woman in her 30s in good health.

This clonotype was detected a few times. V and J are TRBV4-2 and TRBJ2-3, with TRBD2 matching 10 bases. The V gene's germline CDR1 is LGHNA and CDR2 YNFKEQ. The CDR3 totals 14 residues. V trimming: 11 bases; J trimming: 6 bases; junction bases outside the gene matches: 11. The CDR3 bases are TGTGCCTCCAGGCAGCGGGGGGGCGACGATACGCAGTATTTT. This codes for CASRQRGGDDTQYF.

The CDR3 here is CASSWTRGQEETQYF. The CDR3 region has the DNA TGCGCCAGCAGCTGGACTCGGGGACAGGAAGAGACCCAGTACTTC. The chain uses TRBV5-1 and TRBJ2-5; 8 positions match TRBD1. V lost 3 bases to trimming and J lost 3 bases; unmatched junction nucleotides: 7. This CDR3 comprises 15 residues. The germline gives CDR1 SGHRS, CDR2 YFSETQ.

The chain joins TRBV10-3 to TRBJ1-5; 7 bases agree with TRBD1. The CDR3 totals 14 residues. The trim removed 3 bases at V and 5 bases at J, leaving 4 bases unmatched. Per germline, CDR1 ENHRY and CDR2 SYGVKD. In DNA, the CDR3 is TGTGCCATCAGTGAAGGGGGCACCGATCAGCCCCAGCATTTT. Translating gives CAISEGGTDQPQHF.

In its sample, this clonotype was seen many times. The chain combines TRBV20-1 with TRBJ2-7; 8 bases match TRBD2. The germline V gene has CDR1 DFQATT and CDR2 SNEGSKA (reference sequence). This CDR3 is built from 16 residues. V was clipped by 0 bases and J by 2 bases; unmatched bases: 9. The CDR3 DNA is TGCAGTGCTAGAGATAGCCAGCGGGGGACCCCCTACGAGCAGTACTTC. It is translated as CSARDSQRGTPYEQYF.

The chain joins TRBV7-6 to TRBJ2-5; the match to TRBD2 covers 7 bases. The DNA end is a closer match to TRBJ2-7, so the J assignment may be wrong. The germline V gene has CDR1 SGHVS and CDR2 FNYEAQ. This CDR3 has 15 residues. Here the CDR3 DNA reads TGTGCCAGCAGCCCCCAGGCTAGCGGTCCCTACGAGCAGTACTTC. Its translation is CASSPQASGPYEQYF.

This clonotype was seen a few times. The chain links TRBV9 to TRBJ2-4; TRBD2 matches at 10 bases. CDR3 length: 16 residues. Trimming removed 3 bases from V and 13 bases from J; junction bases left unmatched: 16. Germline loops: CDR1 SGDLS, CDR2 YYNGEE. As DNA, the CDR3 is TGTGCCAGCAGCGACTCTAGCGGGAGAGGCTGGGATGAGCAGTACTTC. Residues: CASSDSSGRGWDEQYF. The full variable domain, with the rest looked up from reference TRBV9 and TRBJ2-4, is DSGVTQTPKHLITATGQRVTLRCSPRSGDLSVYWYQQSLDQGLQFLIQYYNGEERAKGNILERFSAQQFPDLHSELNLSSLELGDSALYFCASSDSSGRGWDEQYFGAGTRLSVL.

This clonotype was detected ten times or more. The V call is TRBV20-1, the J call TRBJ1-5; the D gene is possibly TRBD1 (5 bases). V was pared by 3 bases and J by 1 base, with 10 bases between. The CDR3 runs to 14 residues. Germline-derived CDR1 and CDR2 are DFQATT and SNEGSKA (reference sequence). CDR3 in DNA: TGCAGTGCTAGCCTCCAGGGCAGCAATCAGCCCCAGCATTTT. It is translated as CSASLQGSNQPQHF.

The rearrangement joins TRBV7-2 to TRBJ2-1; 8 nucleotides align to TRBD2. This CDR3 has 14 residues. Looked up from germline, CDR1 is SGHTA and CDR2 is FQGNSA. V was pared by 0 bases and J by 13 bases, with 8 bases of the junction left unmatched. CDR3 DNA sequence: TGTGCCAGCAGCTTAGCCGGGAGGGGAGAGACCCAGTTCTTC. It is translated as CASSLAGRGETQFF.

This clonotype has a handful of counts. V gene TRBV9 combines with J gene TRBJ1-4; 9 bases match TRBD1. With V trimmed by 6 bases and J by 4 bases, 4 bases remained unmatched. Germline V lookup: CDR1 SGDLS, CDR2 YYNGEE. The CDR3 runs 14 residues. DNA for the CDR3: TGTGCCAGCAACAGACAGGGGGATAATGAAAAACTGTTTTTT. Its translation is CASNRQGDNEKLFF.

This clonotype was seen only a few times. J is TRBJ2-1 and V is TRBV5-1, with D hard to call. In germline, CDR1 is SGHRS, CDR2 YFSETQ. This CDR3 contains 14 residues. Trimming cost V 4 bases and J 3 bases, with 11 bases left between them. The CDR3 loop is CASSPPADYNEQFF. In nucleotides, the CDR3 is TGCGCCAGCAGCCCCCCGGCCGACTACAATGAGCAGTTCTTC.